This T cell receptor beta chain was recorded in a study of T-cell reconstitution after alpha-beta-depleted transplantation in children. Study outcomes and limitations: About two months after transplant, alpha-beta T cells reportedly came from several hundred expanded graft clones. When one year had passed after transplant, most T-cell counts and diversity came from newly produced T cells.

Trimming took off 0 bases at V and 6 bases at J, with 12 bases between the two ends. Per germline, CDR1 SGHDT and CDR2 YYEEEE. The CDR3 extends over 14 amino acids. Preparation of the TCRbeta library was carried out with unique molecular identifiers. TCRdb ran MiXCR on the PCR reads and lists one entry per CDR3 protein. This table holds hundreds of thousands of distinct CDR3 sequences, about a sixth found once. A note on this clonotype: What it recognizes is unknown.

This clonotype originated in a male patient aged 2 to 9 who had a stem cell transplant for acute lymphoblastic leukemia, so the T cells may come from the graft donor. The sequenced sample was PBMCs, mostly from graft donor cells, obtained 360 days after TCRalphabeta/CD19-depleted stem cell transplant. The rearrangement joins TRBV5-6 to TRBJ2-5; D possibly uses TRBD1 or TRBD2 (6 bases each). The CDR3 DNA reads TGTGCCAGCAGCTTGGGGGGGGACACACAGACCCAGTACTTC. It yields the protein CASSLGGDTQTQYF.